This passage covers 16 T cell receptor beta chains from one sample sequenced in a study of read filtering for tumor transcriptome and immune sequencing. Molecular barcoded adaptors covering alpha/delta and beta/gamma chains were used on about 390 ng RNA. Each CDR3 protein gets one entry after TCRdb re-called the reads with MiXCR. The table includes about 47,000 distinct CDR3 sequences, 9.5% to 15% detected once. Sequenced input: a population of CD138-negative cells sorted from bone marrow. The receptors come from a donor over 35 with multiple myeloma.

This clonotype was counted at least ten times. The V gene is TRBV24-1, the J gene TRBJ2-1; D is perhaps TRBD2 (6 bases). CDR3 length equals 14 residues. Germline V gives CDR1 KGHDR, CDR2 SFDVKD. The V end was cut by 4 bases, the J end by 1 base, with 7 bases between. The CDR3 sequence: CATSEGGSYNEQFF. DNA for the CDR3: TGTGCCACCAGTGAGGGGGGATCCTACAATGAGCAGTTCTTC.

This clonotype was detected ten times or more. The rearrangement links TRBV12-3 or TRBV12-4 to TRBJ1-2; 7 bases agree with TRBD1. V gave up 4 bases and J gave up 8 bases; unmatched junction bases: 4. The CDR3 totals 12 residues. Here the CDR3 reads CASSYRGGGYTF. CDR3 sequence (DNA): TGTGCCAGCAGTTACAGGGGAGGGGGCTACACCTTC.

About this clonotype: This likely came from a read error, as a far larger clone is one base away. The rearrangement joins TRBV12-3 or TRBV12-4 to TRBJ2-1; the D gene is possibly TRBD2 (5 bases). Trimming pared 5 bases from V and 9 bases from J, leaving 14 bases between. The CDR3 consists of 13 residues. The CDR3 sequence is CASSKPADGEQFF. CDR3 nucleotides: TGTGCCAGCAGTAAACCAGCGGACGGTGAGCAGTTCTTC.

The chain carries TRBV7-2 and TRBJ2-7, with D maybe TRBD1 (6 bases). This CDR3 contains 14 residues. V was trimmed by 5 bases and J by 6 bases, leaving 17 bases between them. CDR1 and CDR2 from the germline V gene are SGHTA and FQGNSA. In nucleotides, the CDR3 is TGTGCCAGCAGCCCCGGGACACCGGCGGGCGAGCAGTACTTC. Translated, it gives CASSPGTPAGEQYF.

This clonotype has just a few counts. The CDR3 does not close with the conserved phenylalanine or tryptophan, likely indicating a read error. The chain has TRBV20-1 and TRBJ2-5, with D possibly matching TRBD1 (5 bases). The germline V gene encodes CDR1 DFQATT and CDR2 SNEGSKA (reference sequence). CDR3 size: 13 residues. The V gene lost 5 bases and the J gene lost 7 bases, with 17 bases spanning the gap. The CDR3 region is CSAYQGIEVTQYL. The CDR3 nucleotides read TGCAGTGCTTATCAGGGAATAGAAGTGACCCAGTACCTC.

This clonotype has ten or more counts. The CDR3 protein is CSAEEGGGEPQHF. As DNA, the CDR3 is TGCAGTGCCGAGGAAGGGGGCGGGGAGCCCCAGCATTTT. The gene calls are TRBV20-1 and TRBJ1-5, with 7 bases that match TRBD1. CDR3 length equals 13 residues. J lost 8 bases, V lost 6 bases, and 10 bases had no gene match. CDR1 and CDR2 from the germline V gene are DFQATT and SNEGSKA (reference sequence).

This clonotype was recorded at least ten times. CDR3 region: CASVKRTDDYGYTF. For the CDR3, the DNA is TGTGCCTCCGTGAAAAGGACAGATGACTATGGCTACACCTTC. The rearrangement uses TRBV6-6 and TRBJ1-2; TRBD1 might be the D (6 bases). Deletions cut 11 bases from V and 3 bases from J, with 19 bases between. The CDR3 length is 14 residues. Germline values: CDR1 MNHNY, CDR2 SVGAGI (reference sequence).

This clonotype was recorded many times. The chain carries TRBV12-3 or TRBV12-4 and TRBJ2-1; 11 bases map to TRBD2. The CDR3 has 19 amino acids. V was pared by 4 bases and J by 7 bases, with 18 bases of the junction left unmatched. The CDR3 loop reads CASSSPVALAGGMWNEQFF. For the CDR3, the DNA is TGTGCCAGCAGTTCCCCCGTGGCTTTAGCGGGAGGGATGTGGAATGAGCAGTTCTTC.

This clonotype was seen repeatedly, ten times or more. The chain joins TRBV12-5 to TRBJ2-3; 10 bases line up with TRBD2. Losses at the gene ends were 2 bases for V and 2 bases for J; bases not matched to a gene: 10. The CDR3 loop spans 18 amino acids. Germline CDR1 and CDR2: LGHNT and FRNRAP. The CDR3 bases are TGTGCTAGTGGTTTGTGGCTAGCGGGAGACCTGCTCACAGATACGCAGTATTTT. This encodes CASGLWLAGDLLTDTQYF.

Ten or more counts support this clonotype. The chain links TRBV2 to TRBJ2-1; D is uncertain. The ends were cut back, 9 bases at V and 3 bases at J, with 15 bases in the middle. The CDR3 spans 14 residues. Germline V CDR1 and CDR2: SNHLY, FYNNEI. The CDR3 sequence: CASTRTSGYNEQFF. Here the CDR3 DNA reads TGTGCCAGTACGAGGACCTCCGGCTACAATGAGCAGTTCTTC.

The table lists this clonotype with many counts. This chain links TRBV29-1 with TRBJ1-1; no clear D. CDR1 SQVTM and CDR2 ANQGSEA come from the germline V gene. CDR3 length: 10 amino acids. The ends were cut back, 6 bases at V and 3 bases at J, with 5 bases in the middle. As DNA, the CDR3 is TGCAGCGTCCATTACACTGAAGCTTTCTTT. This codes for CSVHYTEAFF.

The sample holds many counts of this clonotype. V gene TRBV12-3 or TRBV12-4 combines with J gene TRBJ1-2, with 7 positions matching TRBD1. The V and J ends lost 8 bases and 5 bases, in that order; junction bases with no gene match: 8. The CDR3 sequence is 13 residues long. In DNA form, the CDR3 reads TGTGCCAGCGGACAGGCCGGAAATTATGGCTACACCTTC. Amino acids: CASGQAGNYGYTF.

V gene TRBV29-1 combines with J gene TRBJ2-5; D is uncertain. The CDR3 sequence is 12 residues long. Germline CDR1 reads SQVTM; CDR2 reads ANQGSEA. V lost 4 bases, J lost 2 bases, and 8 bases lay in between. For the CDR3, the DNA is TGCAGCGTTGTCTTGATACAAGAGACCCAGTACTTC. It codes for CSVVLIQETQYF.

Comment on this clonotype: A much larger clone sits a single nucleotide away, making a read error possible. The CDR3 spells CASNQGLLDTGELFF. The CDR3 DNA reads as TGCGCCAGCAACCAGGGGCTCTTGGACACCGGGGAGCTGTTTTTT. The chain is built from TRBV5-1 and TRBJ2-2, with D tentatively TRBD1 (6 bases). Germline CDR1 SGHRS, CDR2 YFSETQ. The ends were cut back, 6 bases at V and 3 bases at J, with 15 bases in the middle. This CDR3 is built from 15 residues.

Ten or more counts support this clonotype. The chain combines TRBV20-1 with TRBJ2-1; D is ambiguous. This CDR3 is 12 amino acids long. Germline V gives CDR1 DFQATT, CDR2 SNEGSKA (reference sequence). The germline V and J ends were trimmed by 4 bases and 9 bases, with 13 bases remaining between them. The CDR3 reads CSAMGQVGEQFF. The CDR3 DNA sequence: TGCAGTGCTATGGGTCAGGTCGGTGAGCAGTTCTTC.

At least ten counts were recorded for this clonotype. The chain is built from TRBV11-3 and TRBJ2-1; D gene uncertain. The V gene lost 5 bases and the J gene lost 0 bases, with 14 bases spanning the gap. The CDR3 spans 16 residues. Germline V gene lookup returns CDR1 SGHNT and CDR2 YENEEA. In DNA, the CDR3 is TGTGCCAGCAGCAGAGGACCAGCCATCTCCTACAATGAGCAGTTCTTC. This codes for CASSRGPAISYNEQFF.